The clone carrying this TCR beta chain occurred a few times. The sample originates from a study of blood T cell repertoires in COVID-19. Study at large: Collection of acute and convalescent COVID-19 samples took place in the United States, Italy and Spain.

Unmatched junction bases numbered 3, after V lost 1 base and J lost 3 bases. Germline V lookup: CDR1 SGHTA, CDR2 FQGNSA. The CDR3 length is 15 residues. Sequenced by immunoSEQ multiplex PCR; TCRdb stores in-frame clones only, minus some. The top ten hold 1.4% to 1.5% of the sample, which has under 300,000 clones, roughly 83% seen once. Sequencing was performed on peripheral blood. The sequence derives from a human donor with COVID-19, enrolled during active disease. The donor label of this sample is uncertain. This chain connects TRBV7-2 to TRBJ1-5; TRBD1 agrees at 7 bases. CDR3 loop: CASSLGQGLNQPQHF. The CDR3 bases are TGTGCCAGCAGCTTAGGACAGGGTCTCAATCAGCCCCAGCATTTT.